These 3 T cell receptor beta chains originate from one sample sequenced in a study of early T cells in non-severe SARS-CoV-2 infection. TCRdb ran MiXCR on the 5' RACE reads and lists one entry per CDR3 protein. In the table there are tens of thousands of distinct CDR3 sequences, around 10% of which are singletons. Sample: whole blood. Source of these receptors: an adult who was a healthcare worker with PCR-confirmed SARS-CoV-2 infection or an uninfected control (not recorded which).

The chain is built from TRBV11-2 and TRBJ2-3; D unclear. Deletions cut 4 bases from V and 3 bases from J, with 11 bases between. The germline V gene encodes CDR1 SGHAT and CDR2 FQNNGV. The CDR3 runs to 14 residues. CDR3 sequence reads: CASSSQMGTDTQYF. CDR3 bases: TGTGCCAGCAGCTCCCAGATGGGAACAGATACGCAGTATTTT. Drawing the rest from reference TRBV11-2 and TRBJ2-3, the complete variable domain is EAGVAQSPRYKIIEKRQSVAFWCNPISGHATLYWYQQILGQGPKLLIQFQNNGVVDDSQLPKDRFSAERLKGVDSTLKIQPAKLEDSAVYLCASSSQMGTDTQYFGPGTRLTVL.

The CDR3 spells CASSDGSNYGYTF. CDR3 in DNA: TGTGCCAGCAGTGATGGTTCTAACTATGGCTACACCTTC. The genes are TRBV2 and TRBJ1-2; D unresolved. The V and J ends lost 3 bases and 0 bases respectively, with 5 bases between them. This CDR3 spans 13 amino acids. Germline CDR1 SNHLY, CDR2 FYNNEI. The variable domain in full, completed from reference TRBV2 and TRBJ1-2, reads EPEVTQTPSHQVTQMGQEVILRCVPISNHLYFYWYRQILGQKVEFLVSFYNNEISEKSEIFDDQFSVERPDGSNFTLKIRSTKLEDSAMYFCASSDGSNYGYTFGSGTRLTVV.

This clonotype occurred many times. The chain links TRBV7-3 to TRBJ2-1, with TRBD2 as a possible D gene (5 bases). The V end lost 2 bases, the J end lost 0 bases, and 11 bases lay between the germline ends. The germline V gene has CDR1 SGHTA and CDR2 FQGTGA. The CDR3 spans 16 residues. CDR3 region: CASSLRRVNSYNEQFF. CDR3 bases: TGTGCCAGCAGCTTACGGCGGGTCAACTCCTACAATGAGCAGTTCTTC. Combining the CDR3 with reference TRBV7-3 and TRBJ2-1 gives the whole variable domain GAGVSQTPSNKVTEKGKYVELRCDPISGHTALYWYRQSLGQGPEFLIYFQGTGAADDSGLPNDRFFAVRPEGSVSTLKIQRTERGDSAVYLCASSLRRVNSYNEQFFGPGTRLTVL.